Following are 15 T cell receptor beta chains from one sample sequenced in a study of blood T cell repertoires in COVID-19. Produced via immunoSEQ multiplex PCR; TCRdb's table is partial and in-frame only. The sample includes some 140,000 clones, around 89% of them seen just once. What was sequenced was peripheral blood. The receptors stem from a man aged 50-59 years with active or convalescent COVID-19.

V usage is TRBV19 and J usage is TRBJ2-3; D may be TRBD1 (6 bases). Looked up from germline, CDR1 is LNHDA and CDR2 is SQIVND (reference sequence). The length of the CDR3 is 13 residues. With 3 bases removed from V and 2 bases from J, the gap between germline ends came to 6 bases. CDR3 protein: CASSMGHTDTQYF. In DNA, the CDR3 is TGTGCCAGTAGTATGGGACACACAGATACGCAGTATTTT.

The chain carries TRBV2 and TRBJ2-1; possible D gene TRBD2, 5 bases. This CDR3 is 16 amino acids long. The V end lost 4 bases, the J end lost 0 bases, and 13 bases lay between the germline ends. CDR1 is SNHLY and CDR2 is FYNNEI in the germline V gene. CDR3 nucleotide sequence: TGTGCCAGCAGTGGGACGCCGAGGGTCTCCTACAATGAGCAGTTCTTC. Amino acid sequence: CASSGTPRVSYNEQFF.

This clone was seen once. The genes are TRBV27 and TRBJ2-7; D is ambiguous. Germline assignment: CDR1 MNHEY and CDR2 SMNVEV (reference sequence). Trimming cost V 2 bases and J 3 bases, with 8 bases left between them. The CDR3 covers 13 residues. The CDR3 is CASSLGQNYEQYF. The CDR3, as DNA: TGTGCCAGCAGTTTAGGGCAAAACTACGAGCAGTACTTC.

The chain employs TRBV6-5 and TRBJ1-1; no definite D call. Trimming cost V 6 bases and J 0 bases, with 17 bases left between them. This CDR3 region has 16 residues. Per the germline V gene, CDR1 is MNHEY and CDR2 is SVGAGI. The DNA of the CDR3 is TGTGCCAGCAGCTACACAGTTCCAACCCTGAACACTGAAGCTTTCTTT. Amino acid sequence: CASSYTVPTLNTEAFF.

This clone was observed once. The rearrangement joins TRBV3-1 (or the pseudogene TRBV3-2) to TRBJ2-3; D remains ambiguous. The CDR3 totals 15 residues. CDR1 LGHDT and CDR2 YNNKEL come from the germline V gene (reference sequence). Between the trimmed V and J ends, which lost 4 bases and 5 bases, there was a span of 16 bases. The CDR3 region has the DNA TGTGCCAGCAGCCTAGTAAGCAATCCTTTAGATACGCAGTATTTT. Its translation is CASSLVSNPLDTQYF.

This clone has only one observation. V and J are TRBV18 and TRBJ2-2; no firm D call. The V and J ends lost 2 bases and 5 bases respectively, with 15 bases between them. The germline V gene has CDR1 KGHSH and CDR2 LQKENI. This CDR3 is 16 amino acids long. This CDR3 is CASSPTISEETGELFF. The CDR3 coding sequence is TGTGCCAGCTCACCAACGATTTCCGAGGAGACCGGGGAGCTGTTTTTT.

This clone was found once. This CDR3 is CASSPQPGTSGRGAKNIQYF. CDR3 coding DNA: TGTGCCAGCAGCCCCCAACCGGGGACTAGCGGGAGGGGTGCCAAAAACATTCAGTACTTC. This rearrangement joins TRBV9 to TRBJ2-4; 16 nucleotides match TRBD2. Trimming removed 4 bases from V and 1 base from J; junction bases left unmatched: 11. This CDR3 region has 20 residues. Germline V gives CDR1 SGDLS, CDR2 YYNGEE.

This clone showed up just once. The chain carries TRBV7-2 and TRBJ1-2, with 11 positions matching TRBD1. The CDR3 runs to 18 residues. V was clipped by 1 base and J by 0 bases; unmatched bases: 7. Germline-derived CDR1 and CDR2 are SGHTA and FQGNSA. CDR3 protein: CASSLGRDRGMSNYGYTF. The CDR3 DNA is TGTGCCAGCAGCTTAGGCCGGGACAGGGGGATGTCTAACTATGGCTACACCTTC.

The V call is TRBV7-8, the J call TRBJ2-5; D perhaps matches TRBD2 (6 bases). The germline CDR1 and CDR2 sequences are SGHVS and FQNEAQ. Deletions cut 0 bases from V and 4 bases from J, with 30 bases between. The length of the CDR3 is 21 residues. CDR3 loop: CASSLAPTSGVSLDSGETQYF. The CDR3 coding sequence is TGTGCCAGCAGCTTAGCGCCGACTAGTGGGGTCTCTTTGGACTCGGGAGAGACCCAGTACTTC.

V is TRBV5-1 and J is TRBJ2-7; D remains unclear. Germline values: CDR1 SGHRS, CDR2 YFSETQ. CDR3 length: 13 amino acids. Deletions cut 0 bases from V and 2 bases from J, with 6 bases between. The CDR3 reads CASSLDSAYEQYF. CDR3 coding DNA: TGCGCCAGCAGCTTGGACAGTGCCTACGAGCAGTACTTC.

The chain combines TRBV7-6 with TRBJ2-2; D may be TRBD1 (6 bases). This CDR3 comprises 16 residues. V dropped 5 bases and J dropped 0 bases, with 13 bases sitting between them. Germline-derived CDR1 and CDR2 are SGHVS and FNYEAQ. CDR3 DNA sequence: TGTGCCAGCAGCGAAACCGGGACACCGAACACCGGGGAGCTGTTTTTT. This sequence encodes CASSETGTPNTGELFF.

V gene TRBV7-2 combines with J gene TRBJ2-5; TRBD1 is a possible D gene (6 bases). V shed 2 bases and J shed 5 bases, with 15 bases lying between them. In germline, CDR1 is SGHTA, CDR2 FQGNSA. The CDR3 consists of 15 residues. The CDR3 loop is CASSLQSGQWETQYF. In DNA, the CDR3 is TGTGCCAGCAGCTTACAATCGGGACAATGGGAGACCCAGTACTTC.

The chain uses TRBV7-9 and TRBJ1-5; D is perhaps TRBD1 (5 bases). CDR1 is SEHNR, CDR2 FQNEAQ, per germline (reference sequence). V lost 5 bases and J 5 bases, leaving 7 bases between the germline ends. This CDR3 has 12 amino acids. This CDR3 is CASSPGYQPQHF. The CDR3 DNA is TGTGCCAGCAGCCCAGGGTATCAGCCCCAGCATTTT.

The chain uses TRBV6-1 and TRBJ1-2; D is undetermined. This CDR3 has 18 residues. Germline V lookup: CDR1 MNHNS, CDR2 SASEGT. Trimming removed 4 bases at V and 2 bases at J, with 23 bases between. In DNA form, the CDR3 reads TGTGCCAGCAGTGGACCAACAGTGGTTCAGCTTGGGAACTATGGCTACACCTTC. Protein product: CASSGPTVVQLGNYGYTF.

CDR3 bases: TGTGCCAGCAGCTTAGATAGTACAGGGTCGTATGGCTACACCTTC. Translated, it gives CASSLDSTGSYGYTF. V usage is TRBV11-2 and J usage is TRBJ1-2; TRBD1 might be the D (6 bases). There are 15 residues in the CDR3. The V gene lost 0 bases and the J gene lost 5 bases, with 13 bases spanning the gap. Germline values: CDR1 SGHAT, CDR2 FQNNGV.